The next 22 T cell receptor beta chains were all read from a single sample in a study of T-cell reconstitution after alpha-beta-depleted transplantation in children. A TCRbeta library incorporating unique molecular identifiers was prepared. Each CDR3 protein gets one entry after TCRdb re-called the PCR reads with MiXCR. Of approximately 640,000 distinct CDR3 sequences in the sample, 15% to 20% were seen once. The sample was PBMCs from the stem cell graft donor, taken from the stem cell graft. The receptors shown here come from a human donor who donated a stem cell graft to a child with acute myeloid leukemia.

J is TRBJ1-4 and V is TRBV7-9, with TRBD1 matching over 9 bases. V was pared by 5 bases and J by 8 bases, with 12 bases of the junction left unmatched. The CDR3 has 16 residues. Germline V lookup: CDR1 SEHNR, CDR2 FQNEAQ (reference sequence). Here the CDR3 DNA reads TGTGCCAGCAGCGCCAACCGGGGACAGGGACCCGAAAAACTGTTTTTT. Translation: CASSANRGQGPEKLFF.

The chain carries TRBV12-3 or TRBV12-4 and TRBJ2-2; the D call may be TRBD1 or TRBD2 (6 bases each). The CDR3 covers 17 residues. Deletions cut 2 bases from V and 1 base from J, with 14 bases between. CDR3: CASSLSKGGRNTGELFF. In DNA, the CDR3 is TGTGCCAGCAGTTTAAGCAAGGGGGGCCGGAACACCGGGGAGCTGTTTTTT.

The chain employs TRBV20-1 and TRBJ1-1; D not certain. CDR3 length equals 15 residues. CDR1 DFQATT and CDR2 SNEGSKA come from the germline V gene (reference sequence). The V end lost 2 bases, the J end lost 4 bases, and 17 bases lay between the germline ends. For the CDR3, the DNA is TGCAGTGCTAGAAACACGGAGGTGATGGTCACTGAAGCTTTCTTT. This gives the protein CSARNTEVMVTEAFF.

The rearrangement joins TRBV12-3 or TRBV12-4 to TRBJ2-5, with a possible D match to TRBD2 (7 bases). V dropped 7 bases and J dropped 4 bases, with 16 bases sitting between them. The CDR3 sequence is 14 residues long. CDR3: CASTPGGLRETQYF. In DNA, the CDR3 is TGTGCCAGCACCCCCGGGGGGCTACGAGAGACCCAGTACTTC.

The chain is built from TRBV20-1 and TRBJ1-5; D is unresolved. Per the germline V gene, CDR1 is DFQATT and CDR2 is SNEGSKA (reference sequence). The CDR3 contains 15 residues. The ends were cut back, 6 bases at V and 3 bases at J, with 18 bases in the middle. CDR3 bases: TGCAGTGCCAACGGCCGGGTTGGAGCCAATCAGCCCCAGCATTTT. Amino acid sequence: CSANGRVGANQPQHF.

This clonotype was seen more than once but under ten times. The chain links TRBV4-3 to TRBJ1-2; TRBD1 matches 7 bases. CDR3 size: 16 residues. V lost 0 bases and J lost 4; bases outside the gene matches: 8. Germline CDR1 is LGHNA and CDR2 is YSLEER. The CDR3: CASSQENNRGGYGYTF. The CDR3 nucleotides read TGCGCCAGCAGCCAAGAAAATAACAGGGGCGGCTATGGCTACACCTTC.

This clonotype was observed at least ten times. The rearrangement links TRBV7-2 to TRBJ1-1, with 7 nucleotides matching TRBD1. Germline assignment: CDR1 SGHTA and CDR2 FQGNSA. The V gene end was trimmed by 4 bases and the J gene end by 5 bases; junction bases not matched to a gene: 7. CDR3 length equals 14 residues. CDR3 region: CASSYAGTVTEAFF. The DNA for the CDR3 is TGTGCCAGCAGCTACGCCGGGACAGTGACTGAAGCTTTCTTT.

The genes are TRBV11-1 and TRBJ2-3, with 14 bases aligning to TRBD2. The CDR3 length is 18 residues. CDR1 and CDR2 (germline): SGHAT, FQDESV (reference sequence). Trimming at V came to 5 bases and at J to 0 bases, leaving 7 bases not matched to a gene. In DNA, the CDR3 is TGTGCCAGCAGCGCGGGGACTAGCGGGGGCCTTAGCACAGATACGCAGTATTTT. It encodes CASSAGTSGGLSTDTQYF.

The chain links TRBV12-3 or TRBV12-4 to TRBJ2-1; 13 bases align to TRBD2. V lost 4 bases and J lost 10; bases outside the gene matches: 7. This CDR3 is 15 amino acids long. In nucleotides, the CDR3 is TGTGCCAGCAGTTCTACGGGACTAGCGGGGATAGAGCAGTTCTTC. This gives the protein CASSSTGLAGIEQFF.

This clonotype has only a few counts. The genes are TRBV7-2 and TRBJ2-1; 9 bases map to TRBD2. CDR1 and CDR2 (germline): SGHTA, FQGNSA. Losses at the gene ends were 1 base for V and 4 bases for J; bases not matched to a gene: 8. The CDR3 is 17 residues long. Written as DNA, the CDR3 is TGTGCCAGCAGCTTAGTGCCTAGCGGGGTTTATTACAATGAGCAGTTCTTC. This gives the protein CASSLVPSGVYYNEQFF.

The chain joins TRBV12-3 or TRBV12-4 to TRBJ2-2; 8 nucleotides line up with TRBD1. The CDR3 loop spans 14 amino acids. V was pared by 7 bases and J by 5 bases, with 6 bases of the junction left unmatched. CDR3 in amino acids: CASTWTGQTGELFF. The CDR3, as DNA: TGTGCCAGCACCTGGACAGGGCAGACCGGGGAGCTGTTTTTT.

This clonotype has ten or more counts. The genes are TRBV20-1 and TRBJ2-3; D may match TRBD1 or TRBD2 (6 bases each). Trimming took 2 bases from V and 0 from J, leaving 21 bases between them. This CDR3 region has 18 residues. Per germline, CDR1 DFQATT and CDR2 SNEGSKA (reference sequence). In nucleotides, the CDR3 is TGCAGTGCTAGAAGGGGGGCTGGGGGCAGTTACAGCACAGATACGCAGTATTTT. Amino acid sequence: CSARRGAGGSYSTDTQYF.

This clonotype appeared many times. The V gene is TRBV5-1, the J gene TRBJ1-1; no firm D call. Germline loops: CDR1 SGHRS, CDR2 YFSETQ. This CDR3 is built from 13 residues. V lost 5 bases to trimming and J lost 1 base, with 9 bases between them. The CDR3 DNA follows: TGCGCCAGCAGGATAACTGAGAACACTGAAGCTTTCTTT. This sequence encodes CASRITENTEAFF.

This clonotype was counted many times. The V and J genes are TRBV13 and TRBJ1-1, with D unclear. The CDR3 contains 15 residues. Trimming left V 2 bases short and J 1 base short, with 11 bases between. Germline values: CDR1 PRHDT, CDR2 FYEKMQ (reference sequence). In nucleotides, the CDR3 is TGTGCCAGCAGCTTAAAAGTCCGAGGGAACACTGAAGCTTTCTTT. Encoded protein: CASSLKVRGNTEAFF.

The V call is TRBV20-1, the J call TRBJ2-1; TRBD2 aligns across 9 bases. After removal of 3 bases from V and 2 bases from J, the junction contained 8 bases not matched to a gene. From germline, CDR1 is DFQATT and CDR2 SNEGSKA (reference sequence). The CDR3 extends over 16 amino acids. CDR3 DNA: TGCAGTGCTAGCCTCCTAGCGGGGCGACCCTACAATGAGCAGTTCTTC. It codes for CSASLLAGRPYNEQFF.

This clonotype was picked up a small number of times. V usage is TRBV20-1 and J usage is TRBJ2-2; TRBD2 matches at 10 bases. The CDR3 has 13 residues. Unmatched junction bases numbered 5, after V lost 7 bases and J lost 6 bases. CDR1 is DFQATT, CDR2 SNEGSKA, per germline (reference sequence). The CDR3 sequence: CSGKRGGAGELFF. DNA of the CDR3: TGCAGTGGCAAGCGGGGGGGCGCCGGGGAGCTGTTTTTT.

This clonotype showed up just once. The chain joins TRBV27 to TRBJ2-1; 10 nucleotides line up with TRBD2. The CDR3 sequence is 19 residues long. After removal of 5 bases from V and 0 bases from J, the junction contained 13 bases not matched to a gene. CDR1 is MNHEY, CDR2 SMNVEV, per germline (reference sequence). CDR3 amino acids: CASSLLAGVPTSSYNEQFF. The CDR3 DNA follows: TGTGCCAGCAGTCTCCTAGCGGGGGTTCCAACTAGCTCCTACAATGAGCAGTTCTTC.

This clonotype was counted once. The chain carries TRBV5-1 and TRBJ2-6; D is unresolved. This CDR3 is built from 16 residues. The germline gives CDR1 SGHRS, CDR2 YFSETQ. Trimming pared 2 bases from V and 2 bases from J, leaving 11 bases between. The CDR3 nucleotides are TGCGCCAGCAGCTTAAGCCGGACGGCTGGGGCCAACGTCCTGACTTTC. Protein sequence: CASSLSRTAGANVLTF.

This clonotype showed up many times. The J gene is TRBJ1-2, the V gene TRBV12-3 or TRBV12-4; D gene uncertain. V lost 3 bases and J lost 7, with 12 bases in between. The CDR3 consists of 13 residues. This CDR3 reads CASSFWQNGGYTF. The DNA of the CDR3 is TGTGCCAGCAGTTTCTGGCAGAATGGTGGCTACACCTTC.

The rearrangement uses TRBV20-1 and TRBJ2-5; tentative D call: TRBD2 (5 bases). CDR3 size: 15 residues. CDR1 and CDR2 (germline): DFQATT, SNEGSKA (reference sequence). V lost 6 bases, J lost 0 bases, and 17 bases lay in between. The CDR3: CSATVSGSYQETQYF. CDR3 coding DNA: TGCAGTGCCACTGTGTCGGGGTCTTACCAAGAGACCCAGTACTTC.

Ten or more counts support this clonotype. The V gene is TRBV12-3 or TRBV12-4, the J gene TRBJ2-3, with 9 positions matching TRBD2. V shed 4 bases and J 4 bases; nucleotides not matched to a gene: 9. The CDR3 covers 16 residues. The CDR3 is CASSSQRRGGADTQYF. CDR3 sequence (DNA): TGTGCCAGCAGTTCCCAGAGGCGGGGGGGCGCAGATACGCAGTATTTT.

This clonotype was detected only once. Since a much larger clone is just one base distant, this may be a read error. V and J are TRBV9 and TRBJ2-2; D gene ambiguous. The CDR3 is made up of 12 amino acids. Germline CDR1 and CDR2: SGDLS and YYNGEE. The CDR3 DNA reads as TGTACCAGCAGCGTAGGGTTCGGGGAGCTGTTTTTT. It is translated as CTSSVGFGELFF.